Below are 18 T cell receptor beta chains sequenced from a single sample in a study of control samples from healthy donors and cancer patients. The repertoire was sequenced with immunoSEQ multiplex PCR; TCRdb's copy has only in-frame clones and lacks some. This table holds about 130,000 clones, about 90% found once. Sequenced material: PBMCs. The receptors originated from a man in his fifties with head and neck cancer.

This sequence joins TRBV7-9 and TRBJ2-5; the match to TRBD2 covers 8 bases. V trimming: 1 base; J trimming: 2 bases; junction bases outside the gene matches: 12. Germline CDR1 SEHNR, CDR2 FQNEAQ (reference sequence). The CDR3 has 18 amino acids. This CDR3 is CASSLVGLAGILQETQYF. CDR3 sequence (DNA): TGTGCCAGCAGCTTAGTAGGTCTAGCGGGCATATTACAAGAGACCCAGTACTTC.

The chain joins TRBV5-6 to TRBJ2-5; 7 nucleotides match TRBD2. CDR1 is SGHDT and CDR2 is YYEEEE in the germline V gene. The CDR3 covers 14 residues. V shed 7 bases, J shed 4 bases, and the junction held 10 bases outside the gene matches. In DNA, the CDR3 is TGTGCCAGCGGGTCAATAAGCGGGATAGAGACCCAGTACTTC. Amino acids: CASGSISGIETQYF.

This sequence joins TRBV29-1 and TRBJ2-5, with 10 bases matching TRBD1. This CDR3 is built from 14 residues. Trimming at V came to 6 bases and at J to 4 bases, leaving 8 bases not matched to a gene. CDR1 and CDR2 (germline): SQVTM, ANQGSEA. The CDR3 sequence is CSVLRRDRGETQYF. The CDR3 DNA sequence: TGCAGCGTCCTCCGGCGGGACAGGGGAGAGACCCAGTACTTC.

This clone occurred many times. Within the sample, other DNA sequences also encode this same CDR3. The gene calls are TRBV7-9 and TRBJ1-3, with D perhaps TRBD1 (5 bases). The CDR3 length is 15 residues. Germline V gene sequence: CDR1 SEHNR, CDR2 FQNEAQ (reference sequence). Trimming took 3 bases from V and 0 from J, leaving 9 bases between them. The CDR3 DNA is TGTGCCAGCAGCTTGCAGGGAGCCTCTGGAAACACCATATATTTT. Protein sequence: CASSLQGASGNTIYF.

The rearrangement links TRBV5-4 to TRBJ1-4, with 7 bases aligning to TRBD1. The CDR3 runs 15 residues. Germline V gives CDR1 SGHNT, CDR2 YYREEE (reference sequence). The V segment lost 3 bases and the J segment 5 bases; nucleotides outside the gene matches: 7. In DNA form, the CDR3 reads TGTGCCAGCAGCTCGGCCGGGACAGTAAATGAAAAACTGTTTTTT. As protein: CASSSAGTVNEKLFF.

The chain carries TRBV30 and TRBJ1-3; maybe TRBD1 (5 bases). CDR3 length: 11 residues. V gave up 4 bases and J gave up 8 bases, with 9 bases separating them. In germline, CDR1 is GTSNPN, CDR2 SVGIG (reference sequence). CDR3 bases: TGTGCCTGGACGCAGGGCTACACCATATATTTT. It is translated as CAWTQGYTIYF.

The chain employs TRBV10-3 and TRBJ2-3; 10 bases match TRBD2. Per germline, CDR1 ENHRY and CDR2 SYGVKD. This CDR3 region has 16 residues. With 5 bases clipped from V and 0 bases from J, the junction kept 5 bases outside the gene matches. The CDR3 protein is CAISPMTSGSTDTQYF. The DNA of the CDR3 is TGTGCCATCAGTCCTATGACTAGCGGGAGCACAGATACGCAGTATTTT.

This clone was recorded only once. The rearrangement links TRBV3-1 (or the pseudogene TRBV3-2) to TRBJ2-5; D call uncertain. The V end lost 4 bases, the J end lost 3 bases, and 6 bases lay between the germline ends. Looked up from germline, CDR1 is LGHDT and CDR2 is YNNKEL (reference sequence). The CDR3 totals 12 residues. CDR3 sequence: CASSRLKETQYF. CDR3 nucleotides: TGTGCCAGCAGCCGCCTCAAAGAGACCCAGTACTTC.

The chain uses TRBV30 and TRBJ2-7, with TRBD2 as a possible D gene (7 bases). Germline CDR1 GTSNPN, CDR2 SVGIG (reference sequence). The V gene lost 5 bases and the J gene lost 5 bases, with 19 bases spanning the gap. This CDR3 contains 14 residues. CDR3 coding DNA: TGTGCCTGGTGGGAGGGGGGACTATTGGACGAGCAGTACTTC. It yields the protein CAWWEGGLLDEQYF.

The chain has TRBV6-5 and TRBJ1-4; D gene ambiguous. CDR1 MNHEY and CDR2 SVGAGI come from the germline V gene. Trimming removed 2 bases from V and 7 bases from J, with 11 bases in between. The CDR3 is 14 residues long. The CDR3 loop reads CASSYSSSGEKLFF. The CDR3 nucleotides read TGTGCCAGCAGTTACAGCTCCAGTGGTGAAAAACTGTTTTTT.

The V call is TRBV4-2, the J call TRBJ2-1, with 9 positions matching TRBD2. The J segment lost 5 bases and the V segment lost 0 bases, leaving 2 bases of the junction unmatched. The CDR3 runs 15 residues. The germline CDR1 and CDR2 sequences are LGHNA and YNFKEQ. The CDR3 reads CASSQEERGDNEQFF. The CDR3 nucleotides are TGTGCCAGCAGCCAAGAAGAGCGGGGGGACAATGAGCAGTTCTTC.

The J gene is TRBJ2-2, the V gene TRBV6-6; no definite D call. Deletions cut 2 bases from V and 3 bases from J, with 10 bases between. This CDR3 has 15 amino acids. The V gene's germline CDR1 is MNHNY and CDR2 SVGAGI (reference sequence). CDR3 DNA: TGTGCCAGCAGTTACCTCGGTCCGGACACCGGGGAGCTGTTTTTT. Encoded protein: CASSYLGPDTGELFF.

V and J are TRBV18 and TRBJ2-7; D gene ambiguous. Germline lookup yields CDR1 KGHSH and CDR2 LQKENI. Trimming removed 4 bases at V and 2 bases at J, with 9 bases between. The CDR3 has 13 residues. The CDR3 DNA is TGTGCCAGCTCACTGTCGGTTACCTACGAGCAGTACTTC. Translation: CASSLSVTYEQYF.

This chain links TRBV7-6 with TRBJ1-1; maybe TRBD1 (6 bases). This CDR3 is built from 12 residues. Germline V CDR1 and CDR2: SGHVS, FNYEAQ. V was cut by 4 bases and J by 12 bases, with 15 bases left in between. CDR3 protein: CASSSNSQGPFF. The CDR3 region has the DNA TGTGCCAGCAGCTCCAACTCGCAGGGGCCTTTCTTT.

The gene calls are TRBV19 and TRBJ2-4, with D possibly matching TRBD2 (6 bases). Germline CDR1 and CDR2: LNHDA and SQIVND (reference sequence). The CDR3 covers 17 residues. Between the trimmed V and J ends, which lost 3 bases and 1 base, there was a span of 16 bases. CDR3 loop: CASSIDGAGRAKNIQYF. The DNA of the CDR3 is TGTGCCAGTAGTATTGACGGGGCTGGGAGGGCCAAAAACATTCAGTACTTC.

The chain recombines TRBV19 with TRBJ2-1, with a possible D match to TRBD2 (5 bases). V was trimmed by 1 base and J by 4 bases, leaving 11 bases between them. CDR3 length equals 15 residues. Germline assignment: CDR1 LNHDA and CDR2 SQIVND (reference sequence). This chain's CDR3 is CASSIGLAGYNEQFF. The DNA for the CDR3 is TGTGCCAGTAGTATAGGGCTAGCCGGATACAATGAGCAGTTCTTC.

V and J are TRBV10-1 and TRBJ1-3; D call uncertain. Germline CDR1 is WNHNN and CDR2 is SYGVQD (reference sequence). V was pared by 7 bases and J by 0 bases, with 7 bases between. The CDR3 totals 13 residues. CDR3 nucleotides: TGCGCCAGCAAGCCGAGCTCTGGAAACACCATATATTTT. Translation gives CASKPSSGNTIYF.

The chain recombines TRBV7-9 with TRBJ2-5; 12 nucleotides line up with TRBD2. This CDR3 has 17 amino acids. In germline, CDR1 is SEHNR, CDR2 FQNEAQ (reference sequence). The ends lost 3 bases at V and 5 bases at J; junction bases unmatched: 10. DNA for the CDR3: TGTGCCAGCAGCTTCGGTACTAGCGGGGGGAAATCGGAGACCCAGTACTTC. Its protein is CASSFGTSGGKSETQYF.